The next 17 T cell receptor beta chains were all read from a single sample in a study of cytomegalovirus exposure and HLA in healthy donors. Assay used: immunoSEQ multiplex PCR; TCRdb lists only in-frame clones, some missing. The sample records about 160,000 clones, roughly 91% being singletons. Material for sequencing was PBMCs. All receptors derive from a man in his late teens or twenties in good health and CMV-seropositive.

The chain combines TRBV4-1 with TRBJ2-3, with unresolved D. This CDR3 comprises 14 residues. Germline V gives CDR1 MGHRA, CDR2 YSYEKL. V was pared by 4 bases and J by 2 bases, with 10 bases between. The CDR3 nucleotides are TGCGCCAGCAGCCGCCGACAAGCCACAGATACGCAGTATTTT. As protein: CASSRRQATDTQYF.

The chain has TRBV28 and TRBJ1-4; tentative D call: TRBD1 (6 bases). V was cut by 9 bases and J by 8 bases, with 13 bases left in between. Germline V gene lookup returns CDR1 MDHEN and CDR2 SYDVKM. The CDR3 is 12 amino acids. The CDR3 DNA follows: TGTGCCAGTGGGGGCGCCGTGGAAAAACTGTTTTTT. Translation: CASGGAVEKLFF.

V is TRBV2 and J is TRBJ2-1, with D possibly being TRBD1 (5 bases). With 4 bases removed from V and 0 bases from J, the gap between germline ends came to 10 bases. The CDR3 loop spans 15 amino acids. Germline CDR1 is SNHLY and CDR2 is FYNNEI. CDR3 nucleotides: TGTGCCAGCAGTGCAGGGCAGGGCTCCTACAATGAGCAGTTCTTC. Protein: CASSAGQGSYNEQFF.

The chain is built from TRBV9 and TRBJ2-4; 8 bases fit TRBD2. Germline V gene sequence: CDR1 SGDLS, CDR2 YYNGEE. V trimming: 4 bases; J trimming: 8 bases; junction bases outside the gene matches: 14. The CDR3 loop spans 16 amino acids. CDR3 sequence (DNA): TGTGCCAGCAGCCCCAGAAGCGGGAGATCTGGGGACATTCAGTACTTC. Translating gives CASSPRSGRSGDIQYF.

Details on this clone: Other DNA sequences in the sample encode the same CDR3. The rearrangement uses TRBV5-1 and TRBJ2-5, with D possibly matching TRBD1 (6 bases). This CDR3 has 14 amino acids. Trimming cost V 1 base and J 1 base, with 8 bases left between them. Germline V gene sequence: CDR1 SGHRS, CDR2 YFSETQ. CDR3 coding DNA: TGCGCCAGCAGCTTGTTGGGGGCCCAAGAGACCCAGTACTTC. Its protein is CASSLLGAQETQYF.

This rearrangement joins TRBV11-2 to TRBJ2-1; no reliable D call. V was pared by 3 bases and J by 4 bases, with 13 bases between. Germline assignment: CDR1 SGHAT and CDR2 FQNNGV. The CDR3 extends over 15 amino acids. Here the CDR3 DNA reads TGTGCCAGCAGCTTCTCTACGGCGGAGTACAATGAGCAGTTCTTC. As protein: CASSFSTAEYNEQFF.

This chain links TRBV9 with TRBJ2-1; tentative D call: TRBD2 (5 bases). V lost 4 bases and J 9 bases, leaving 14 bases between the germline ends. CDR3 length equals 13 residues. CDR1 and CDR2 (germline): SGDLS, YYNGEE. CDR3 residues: CASSQAGEGEQFF. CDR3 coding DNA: TGTGCCAGCAGCCAGGCGGGTGAGGGTGAGCAGTTCTTC.

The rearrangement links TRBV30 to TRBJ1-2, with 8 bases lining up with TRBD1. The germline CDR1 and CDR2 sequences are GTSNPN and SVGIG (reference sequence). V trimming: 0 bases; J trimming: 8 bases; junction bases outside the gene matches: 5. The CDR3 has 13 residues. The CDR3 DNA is TGTGCCTGGAGTGTATCAGGGGGCAGCGGCTACACCTTC. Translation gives CAWSVSGGSGYTF.

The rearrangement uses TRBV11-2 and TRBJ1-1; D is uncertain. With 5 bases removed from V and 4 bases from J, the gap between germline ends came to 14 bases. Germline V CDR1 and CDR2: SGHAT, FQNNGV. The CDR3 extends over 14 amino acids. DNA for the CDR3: TGTGCCAGCAGCACCGACTGGGCGGGCACTGAAGCTTTCTTT. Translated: CASSTDWAGTEAFF.

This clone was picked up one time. CDR3 amino acids: CASSVGLAGEQYF. CDR3 bases: TGTGCCAGCAGCGTAGGACTAGCGGGCGAGCAGTACTTC. The chain recombines TRBV9 with TRBJ2-7; 10 bases are shared with TRBD2. This CDR3 has 13 residues. Germline V CDR1 and CDR2: SGDLS, YYNGEE. The ends lost 0 bases at V and 6 bases at J; junction bases unmatched: 0.

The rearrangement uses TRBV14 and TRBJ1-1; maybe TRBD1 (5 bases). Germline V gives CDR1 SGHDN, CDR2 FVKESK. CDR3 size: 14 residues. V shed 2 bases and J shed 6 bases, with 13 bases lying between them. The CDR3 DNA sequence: TGTGCCAGCAGCCAATTGGACACTGGGGCTGAAGCTTTCTTT. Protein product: CASSQLDTGAEAFF.

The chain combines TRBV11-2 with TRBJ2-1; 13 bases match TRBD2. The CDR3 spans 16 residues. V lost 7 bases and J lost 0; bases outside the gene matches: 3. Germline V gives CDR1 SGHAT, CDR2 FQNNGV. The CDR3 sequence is CASKGLAGVSYNEQFF. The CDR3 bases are TGTGCCAGCAAAGGACTAGCGGGGGTCTCCTACAATGAGCAGTTCTTC. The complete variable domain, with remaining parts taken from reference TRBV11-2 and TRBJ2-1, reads EAGVAQSPRYKIIEKRQSVAFWCNPISGHATLYWYQQILGQGPKLLIQFQNNGVVDDSQLPKDRFSAERLKGVDSTLKIQPAKLEDSAVYLCASKGLAGVSYNEQFFGPGTRLTVL.

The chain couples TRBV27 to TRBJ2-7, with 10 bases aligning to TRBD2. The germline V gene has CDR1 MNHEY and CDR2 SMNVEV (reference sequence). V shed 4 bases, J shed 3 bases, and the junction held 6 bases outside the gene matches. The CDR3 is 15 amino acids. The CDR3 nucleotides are TGTGCCAGCAGTTGGGCTAGCGGGAGTAGCTACGAGCAGTACTTC. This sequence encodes CASSWASGSSYEQYF.

CDR3 residues: CSVVRTGGNYEQYF. CDR3 DNA: TGCAGCGTTGTTCGGACAGGGGGCAACTACGAGCAGTACTTC. This rearrangement joins TRBV29-1 to TRBJ2-7; the match to TRBD1 covers 11 bases. Per the germline V gene, CDR1 is SQVTM and CDR2 is ANQGSEA. The CDR3 sequence is 14 residues long. The V gene end was trimmed by 4 bases and the J gene end by 3 bases; junction bases not matched to a gene: 5.

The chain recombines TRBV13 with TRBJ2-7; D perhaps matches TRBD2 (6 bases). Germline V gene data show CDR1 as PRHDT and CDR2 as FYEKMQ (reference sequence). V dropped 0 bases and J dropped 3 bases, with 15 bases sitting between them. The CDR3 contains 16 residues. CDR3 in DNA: TGTGCCAGCAGCTTAGGGGTGGCGGGACCCCTCTACGAGCAGTACTTC. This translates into CASSLGVAGPLYEQYF.

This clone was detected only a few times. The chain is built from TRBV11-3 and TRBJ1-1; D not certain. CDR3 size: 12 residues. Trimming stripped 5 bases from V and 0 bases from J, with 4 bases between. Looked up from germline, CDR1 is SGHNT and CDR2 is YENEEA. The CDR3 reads CASSVMNTEAFF. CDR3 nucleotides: TGTGCCAGCAGCGTAATGAACACTGAAGCTTTCTTT.

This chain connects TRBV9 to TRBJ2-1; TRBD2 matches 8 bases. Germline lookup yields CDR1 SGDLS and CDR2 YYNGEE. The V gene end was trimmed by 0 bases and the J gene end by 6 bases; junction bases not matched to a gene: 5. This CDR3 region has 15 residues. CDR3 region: CASSVGGRKANEQFF. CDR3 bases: TGTGCCAGCAGCGTAGGCGGGAGGAAGGCCAATGAGCAGTTCTTC.